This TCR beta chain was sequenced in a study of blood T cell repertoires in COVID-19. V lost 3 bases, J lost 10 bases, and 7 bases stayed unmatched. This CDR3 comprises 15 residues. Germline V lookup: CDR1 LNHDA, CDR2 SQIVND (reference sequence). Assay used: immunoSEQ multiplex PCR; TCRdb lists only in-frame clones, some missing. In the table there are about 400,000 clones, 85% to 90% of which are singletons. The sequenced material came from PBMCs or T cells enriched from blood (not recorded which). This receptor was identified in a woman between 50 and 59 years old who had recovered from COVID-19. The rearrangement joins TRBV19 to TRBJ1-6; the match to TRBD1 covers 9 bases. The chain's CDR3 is CASSIKTGGYSPLHF. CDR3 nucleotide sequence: TGTGCCAGTAGTATTAAGACAGGGGGATACTCACCCCTCCACTTT.